One sample yielded the 14 T cell receptor beta chains listed below, sequenced in a study of T cell repertoires in cytomegalovirus infection. Via MiXCR, TCRdb re-called the reads, giving one row per CDR3 protein. The sample lists more than 650,000 distinct CDR3 sequences; roughly 36% were seen once. Input material: PBMCs. The source of these receptors is a human donor in good health (CMV status not recorded). Some clones in this sample may be carry-over from other donors' samples.

V is TRBV6-6 and J is TRBJ1-2; perhaps TRBD1 as D (6 bases). The CDR3 totals 15 residues. Trimming left V 5 bases short and J 0 bases short, with 13 bases between. Germline V CDR1 and CDR2: MNHNY, SVGAGI (reference sequence). This CDR3 reads CASSRTTGTNYGYTF. In DNA form, the CDR3 reads TGTGCCAGCAGTCGGACTACAGGGACTAACTATGGCTACACCTTC.

The chain carries TRBV12-3 or TRBV12-4 and TRBJ2-7; unclear D gene. V was trimmed by 7 bases and J by 3 bases, leaving 16 bases between them. The CDR3 consists of 14 residues. CDR3 DNA: TGTGCCAGCACCTTGAATGGACCTCACTACGAGCAGTACTTC. This encodes CASTLNGPHYEQYF.

This chain connects TRBV24-1 to TRBJ2-5; 7 bases map to TRBD1. V shed 7 bases and J 4 bases; nucleotides not matched to a gene: 5. CDR1 KGHDR and CDR2 SFDVKD come from the germline V gene. The CDR3 contains 13 residues. The CDR3 nucleotides are TGTGCCACCAGAGAGGGGGCGGGAGAGACCCAGTACTTC. Translation gives CATREGAGETQYF.

The chain employs TRBV2 and TRBJ2-1, with 7 bases lining up with TRBD1. This CDR3 comprises 16 residues. The trim removed 1 base at V and 5 bases at J, leaving 8 bases unmatched. CDR1 is SNHLY, CDR2 FYNNEI, per germline. The CDR3 is CASSEEKTGSDNEQFF. In DNA, the CDR3 is TGTGCCAGCAGTGAAGAAAAGACAGGGTCTGACAATGAGCAGTTCTTC.

The rearrangement uses TRBV19 and TRBJ2-1; D gene uncertain. This CDR3 is 11 amino acids long. Germline V gene lookup returns CDR1 LNHDA and CDR2 SQIVND (reference sequence). Trimming stripped 7 bases from V and 9 bases from J, with 10 bases between. The chain's CDR3 is CASTDRSEQFF. As DNA, the CDR3 is TGTGCCAGTACGGACCGGAGTGAGCAGTTCTTC.

This clonotype showed up many times. This chain connects TRBV7-9 to TRBJ2-2, with 7 bases lining up with TRBD2. CDR1 and CDR2 (germline): SEHNR, FQNEAQ (reference sequence). The CDR3 is made up of 18 amino acids. The V and J ends lost 5 bases and 2 bases, in that order; junction bases with no gene match: 14. The CDR3 loop is CASSPGRWAGDNTGELFF. The CDR3 region has the DNA TGTGCCAGCAGCCCAGGTAGATGGGCGGGAGATAACACCGGGGAGCTGTTTTTT.

The rearrangement uses TRBV24-1 and TRBJ2-7; D may be TRBD2 (6 bases). This CDR3 contains 14 residues. V lost 3 bases, J lost 7 bases, and 15 bases lay in between. Germline CDR1 is KGHDR and CDR2 is SFDVKD. The CDR3 is CATSDPGVSEEQYF. The CDR3 coding sequence is TGTGCCACCAGTGATCCGGGGGTTTCGGAAGAGCAGTACTTC.

This clonotype has just a few counts. The chain recombines TRBV27 with TRBJ2-7, with 7 nucleotides matching TRBD2. The CDR3 is 14 residues long. Germline loops: CDR1 MNHEY, CDR2 SMNVEV (reference sequence). Unmatched junction bases numbered 8, after V lost 4 bases and J lost 5 bases. The CDR3 loop is CASSSLAGVHEQYF. The CDR3, as DNA: TGTGCCAGCAGTTCGTTGGCGGGAGTTCACGAGCAGTACTTC.

At least ten counts were recorded for this clonotype. V and J are TRBV7-8 and TRBJ2-7; unclear D gene. Trimming cost V 5 bases and J 2 bases, with 13 bases left between them. The CDR3 has 14 amino acids. From germline, CDR1 is SGHVS and CDR2 FQNEAQ. As DNA, the CDR3 is TGTGCCAGCAGCCCAATAGGGATTACCTACGAGCAGTACTTC. This sequence encodes CASSPIGITYEQYF.

The chain uses TRBV20-1 and TRBJ1-2; D not certain. V was clipped by 0 bases and J by 4 bases, with 12 bases between them. The CDR3 runs to 14 residues. Germline-derived CDR1 and CDR2 are DFQATT and SNEGSKA (reference sequence). DNA of the CDR3: TGCAGTGCTAGAGATGAGAACACCTTCTATGGCTACACCTTC. This sequence encodes CSARDENTFYGYTF.

The rearrangement joins TRBV6-6 to TRBJ2-7; TRBD1 aligns across 7 bases. The CDR3 has 12 residues. V shed 7 bases, J shed 4 bases, and the junction held 4 bases outside the gene matches. CDR1 and CDR2 from the germline V gene are MNHNY and SVGAGI (reference sequence). CDR3: CASTAGGYEQYF. The CDR3 bases are TGTGCCAGCACCGCAGGGGGTTACGAGCAGTACTTC.

This clonotype has more than one count but fewer than ten. DNA of the CDR3: TGTGCCAGCAGAATTAGCGGGGTCCCTTCCTACAATGAGCAGTTCTTC. Protein product: CASRISGVPSYNEQFF. The rearrangement links TRBV6-1 to TRBJ2-1; 8 positions agree with TRBD2. The CDR3 length is 16 residues. Germline trimming cut 6 bases from V and 1 base from J; bases unmatched to any gene: 8. CDR1 MNHNS and CDR2 SASEGT come from the germline V gene.

This clonotype has just a few counts. In nucleotides, the CDR3 is TGTGCCAGCAGTCTGCAGGGGCGAGGGGACACTGAAGCTTTCTTT. Translating it yields CASSLQGRGDTEAFF. The chain has TRBV7-9 and TRBJ1-1, with a weak D call TRBD1 (6 bases). Germline V CDR1 and CDR2: SEHNR, FQNEAQ (reference sequence). The CDR3 consists of 15 residues. Trimming left V 6 bases short and J 3 bases short, with 17 bases between.

In its sample, this clonotype was seen a few times. The junction does not match germline at one end; this may be a read error. This sequence joins TRBV4-1 and TRBJ1-2; D is undetermined. Germline-derived CDR1 and CDR2 are MGHRA and YSYEKL. This CDR3 contains 12 residues. The CDR3 DNA sequence: TGCGCCAGCAGCCAAGATCAGGTGGAGGAGATCTTC. Protein product: CASSQDQVEEIF.